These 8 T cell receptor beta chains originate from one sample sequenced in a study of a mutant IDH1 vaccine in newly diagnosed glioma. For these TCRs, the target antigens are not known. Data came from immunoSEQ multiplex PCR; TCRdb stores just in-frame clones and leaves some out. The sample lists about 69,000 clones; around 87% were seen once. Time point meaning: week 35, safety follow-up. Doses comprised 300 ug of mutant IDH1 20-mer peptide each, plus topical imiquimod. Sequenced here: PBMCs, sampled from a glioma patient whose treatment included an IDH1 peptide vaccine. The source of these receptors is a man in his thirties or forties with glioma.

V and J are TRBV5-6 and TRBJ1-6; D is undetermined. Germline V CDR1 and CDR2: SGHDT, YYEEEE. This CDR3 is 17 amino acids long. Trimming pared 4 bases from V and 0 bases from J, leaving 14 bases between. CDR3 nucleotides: TGTGCCAGCAGCCCCTCGACGGGTAGCTCCTATAATTCACCCCTCCACTTT. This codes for CASSPSTGSSYNSPLHF.

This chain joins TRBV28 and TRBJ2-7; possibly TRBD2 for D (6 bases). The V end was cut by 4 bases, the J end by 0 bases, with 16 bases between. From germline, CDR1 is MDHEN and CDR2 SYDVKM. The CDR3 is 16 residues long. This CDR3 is CASSSVRRAVSYEQYF. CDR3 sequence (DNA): TGTGCCAGCAGTTCCGTTCGGAGGGCTGTCTCCTACGAGCAGTACTTC.

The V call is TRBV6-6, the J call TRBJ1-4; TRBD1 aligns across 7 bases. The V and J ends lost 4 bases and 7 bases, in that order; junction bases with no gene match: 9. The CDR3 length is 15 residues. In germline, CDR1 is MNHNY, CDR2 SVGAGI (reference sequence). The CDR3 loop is CASSFRTGGGEKLFF. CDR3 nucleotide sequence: TGTGCCAGCAGTTTTCGGACAGGCGGGGGTGAAAAACTGTTTTTT.

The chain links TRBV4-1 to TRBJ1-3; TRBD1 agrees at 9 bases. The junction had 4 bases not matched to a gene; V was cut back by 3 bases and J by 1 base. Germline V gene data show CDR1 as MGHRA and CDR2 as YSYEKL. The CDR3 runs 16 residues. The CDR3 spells CASSQDRGSSGNTIYF. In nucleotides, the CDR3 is TGCGCCAGCAGCCAGGACAGGGGTAGTTCTGGAAACACCATATATTTT.

Here the CDR3 DNA reads TGTGCCAGCAGTGAACAGTCTAGCGGGATAGGGGAGCAGTTCTTC. Amino acid sequence: CASSEQSSGIGEQFF. The chain uses TRBV6-1 and TRBJ2-1; 9 positions agree with TRBD2. The germline gives CDR1 MNHNS, CDR2 SASEGT. The length of the CDR3 is 15 residues. V lost 2 bases, J lost 10 bases, and 9 bases stayed unmatched.

The CDR3, as DNA: TGTGCCAGCAGCGGCGGAGGGCGCGACGGGGAGCTGTTTTTT. Encoded protein: CASSGGGRDGELFF. V and J are TRBV5-4 and TRBJ2-2; TRBD2 might be the D (6 bases). In germline, CDR1 is SGHNT, CDR2 YYREEE (reference sequence). Trimming took off 4 bases at V and 7 bases at J, with 14 bases between the two ends. The CDR3 extends over 14 amino acids. Variable domain in full (rest from reference TRBV5-4 and TRBJ2-2): ETGVTQSPTHLIKTRGQQVTLRCSSQSGHNTVSWYQQALGQGPQFIFQYYREEENGRGNFPPRFSGLQFPNYSSELNVNALELDDSALYLCASSGGGRDGELFFGEGSRLTVL.

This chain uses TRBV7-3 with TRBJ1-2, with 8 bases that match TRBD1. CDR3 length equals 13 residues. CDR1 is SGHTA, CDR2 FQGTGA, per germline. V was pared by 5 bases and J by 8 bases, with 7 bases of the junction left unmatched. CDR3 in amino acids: CASSDRGRSGYTF. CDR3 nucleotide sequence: TGTGCCAGCAGCGACAGGGGTAGATCGGGCTACACCTTC.

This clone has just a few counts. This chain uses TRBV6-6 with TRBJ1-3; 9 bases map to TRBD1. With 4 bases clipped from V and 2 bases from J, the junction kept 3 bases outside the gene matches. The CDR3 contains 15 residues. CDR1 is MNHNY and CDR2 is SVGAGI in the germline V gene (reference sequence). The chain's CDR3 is CASSWTGVTGNTIYF. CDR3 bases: TGTGCCAGCAGTTGGACAGGGGTGACTGGAAACACCATATATTTT.